This T cell receptor beta chain was identified in a study of identical twins. Overall study findings and caveats: Zero-insertion analyses were open to partial confounding by invariant MAIT and iNKT cells. Within cord blood, abundant beta clonotypes carried fewer insertions, but memory repertoires showed no such trend.

On this clonotype: Its specificity is unknown.

TCRdb reprocessed the 5' RACE reads with MiXCR, giving one entry per CDR3 protein. The sample has roughly 250,000 distinct CDR3 sequences; around 7% are singletons. CDR1 and CDR2 from the germline V gene are SEHNR and FQNEAQ (reference sequence). J gave up 6 bases and V 3 bases, and 4 bases lay outside the gene matches. The CDR3 runs to 13 residues. Each donor (without exception) was a healthy Caucasian. The same sample was also used in a study of yellow fever vaccine responses in identical twins.

The origin of this receptor is a woman younger than 35 in good health. The chain is built from TRBV7-9 and TRBJ2-7; the match to TRBD1 covers 8 bases. The sample taken for sequencing was memory (CD45RO+) T cells sorted from blood. CDR3 sequence: CASSFGQGSEQYF. In DNA, the CDR3 is TGTGCCAGCAGCTTCGGACAGGGTAGCGAGCAGTACTTC.